This T cell receptor (beta chain) was sequenced for a study of T cell responses to AZD1222 COVID-19 vaccine (dated by TCRdb to 2020 to 2023). General notes on the study: TCR sequencing was performed for about 250 trial participants, of whom about 200 were given two doses of AZD1222 and approximately 25 were given two doses of MenACWY control vaccine. Enrollment into the trials was organized by age into subgroups of 18-55, 56-69 and 70-plus years, and those subgroups contained about 160, 30 and 59 TCR-sequenced participants, respectively.

Summary of the overall study and its limitations: Participants were mostly white British, with more females than males. The authors suggested clonal diversity may have been underestimated. Vaccine-associated CD4 TCRs spanned the whole spike protein, with dominant responses in regions 160-218 and 743-854. Spike-specific TCR breadth and depth rose significantly after two AZD1222 doses compared with day 0 and with MenACWY recipients. No day 14 peak-response samples were available, so repertoires were characterized only after the peak T cell response. In the small 56-69-year group, the increase in depth fell short of significance, most likely because of low power. Conclusions about previously exposed vaccinees are limited because only five to seven AZD1222 recipients were SARS-CoV-2 seropositive at baseline. Epitopes outside the regions mutated in the B.1.351 and B.1.1.7 variants were reportedly recognized by nearly half of the unique spike-specific TCRs.

Comments on this clone: This clone's antigen is unknown. Base qualities were left out, and no much larger clone turns up one base away.

The CDR3 regions of human TCRbeta chains were subjected to immunosequencing. The source study handled its data this way. TCRs in the repertoires were matched against a reference library of SARS-CoV-2-specific TCRs that had been generated with the MIRA antigen-specificity platform. Breadth was defined as the fraction of unique TCRs that were SARS-CoV-2-associated. Depth was defined as the fraction of total T cells that were SARS-CoV-2-associated. Using the MIRA data, each spike-specific TCR was assigned both to the spike region to which the TCR was reactive and to a CD4 or CD8 class. Log10-transformed breadth and depth values were compared by one-way ANOVA with Sidak's multiple comparisons tests. The clones in this table, taken by TCRdb from immuneACCESS, are in-frame only. Not every clone is retained; where verified, under half of the shortfall comes from an unresolved V gene, and the cause of the rest is unknown. V and J calls and clone size are copied from that table; D and trimming were computed from the DNA. Here the sample has 130,000 or so clones; approximately 90% occur a single time. In total, the top ten clones hold 11% of the sample.

The time point label for this specimen denotes: baseline before first vaccination. This sample's treatment or condition label indicates: meningococcal conjugate vaccine given as trial control. Vaccinee samples came from UK trials COV001 and COV002, including a single-blind randomized controlled phase 2/3 trial of AZD1222 (ChAdOx1 nCoV-19) in healthy adults. For TCRbeta chain sequencing, PBMC samples from trial participants were taken at day 0 and at day 28 after the second dose. The germline V gene encodes CDR1 SGHNT and CDR2 YENEEA. Unmatched junction bases come to 14, with V trimmed by 4 bases and J by 0 bases. There are 18 amino acids in the CDR3, from cysteine to phenylalanine inclusive. Only the CDR3 region is kept as DNA, spanning 54 bases read in frame from base 1.

Source: peripheral blood, taken on day 0 of MenACWY control vaccination. The chain couples TRBV11-3 to TRBJ1-2; 7 bases in between match TRBD1. This receptor was taken from an adult in good health. The CDR3 here reads CASSYSKTSGTANYGYTF. The DNA sequence is given as TGTGCCAGCAGCTATTCGAAAACCTCCGGGACAGCTAACTATGGCTACACCTTC.